This passage covers 10 T cell receptor beta chains from one sample sequenced in a study of blood T cell repertoires in COVID-19. Using immunoSEQ multiplex PCR, the repertoire was profiled, and TCRdb retains in-frame clones only, with some absent. Seen here are approximately 130,000 clones, around three quarters observed once, and the top ten hold more than 10%. Sequences were obtained from peripheral blood. These receptors all stem from a human donor in a cohort sampled during active COVID-19.

This sequence joins TRBV20-1 and TRBJ2-1; D is perhaps TRBD2 (6 bases). The CDR3 spans 15 residues. CDR1 is DFQATT and CDR2 is SNEGSKA in the germline V gene (reference sequence). V was trimmed by 3 bases and J by 4 bases, leaving 16 bases between them. The CDR3 DNA reads TGCAGTGCTAGTCCCGGGACTTCTCCTTACAATGAGCAGTTCTTC. This gives the protein CSASPGTSPYNEQFF.

The genes are TRBV11-3 and TRBJ1-1; D not resolved. The CDR3 is 13 amino acids. The V and J ends lost 3 bases and 1 base respectively, with 6 bases between them. Germline-derived CDR1 and CDR2 are SGHNT and YENEEA. CDR3 in DNA: TGTGCCAGCAGCTTTGAGTCGAACACTGAAGCTTTCTTT. Translation: CASSFESNTEAFF.

The CDR3 DNA follows: TGTGCCAGCAGCGTAGCTCCAGACTACGAGCAGTACTTC. Translating gives CASSVAPDYEQYF. The J gene is TRBJ2-7, the V gene TRBV9, with D unresolved. This CDR3 has 13 residues. Germline CDR1 SGDLS, CDR2 YYNGEE. Trimming removed 0 bases at V and 3 bases at J, with 7 bases between. The whole variable domain, remainder taken from reference TRBV9 and TRBJ2-7, is DSGVTQTPKHLITATGQRVTLRCSPRSGDLSVYWYQQSLDQGLQFLIQYYNGEERAKGNILERFSAQQFPDLHSELNLSSLELGDSALYFCASSVAPDYEQYFGPGTRLTVT.

The table lists this clone with a few counts. The chain carries TRBV27 and TRBJ1-1, with D possibly matching TRBD1 (5 bases). There are 14 residues in the CDR3. Trimming removed 7 bases at V and 2 bases at J, with 14 bases between. Germline assignment: CDR1 MNHEY and CDR2 SMNVEV (reference sequence). CDR3 amino acids: CASKQGPLNTEAFF. The CDR3 DNA sequence: TGTGCCAGCAAGCAGGGCCCACTCAACACTGAAGCTTTCTTT.

The J gene is TRBJ1-1, the V gene TRBV16, with TRBD1 matching 9 bases. CDR3 length: 20 residues. The V segment lost 0 bases and the J segment 3 bases; nucleotides outside the gene matches: 17. Germline V gene lookup returns CDR1 KGHSY and CDR2 FQNENV. The CDR3 reads CASSQSTPGQGRVEDTEAFF. CDR3 in DNA: TGTGCCAGCAGCCAATCCACCCCGGGACAGGGAAGAGTGGAGGACACTGAAGCTTTCTTT.

The chain combines TRBV28 with TRBJ2-3; D remains ambiguous. CDR1 is MDHEN and CDR2 is SYDVKM in the germline V gene. This CDR3 spans 14 amino acids. The CDR3 nucleotides read TGTGCAGCAATAACCCCCTATACCACAGATACGCAGTATTTT. This gives the protein CAAITPYTTDTQYF.

J is TRBJ1-4 and V is TRBV11-2; D possibly corresponds to TRBD1 (6 bases). CDR3 length: 15 amino acids. Germline CDR1 is SGHAT and CDR2 is FQNNGV. V was trimmed by 2 bases and J by 3 bases, leaving 10 bases between them. The DNA for the CDR3 is TGTGCCAGCAGCTTATGGGGGGGCTCTAATGAAAAACTGTTTTTT. Its translation is CASSLWGGSNEKLFF.

The gene calls are TRBV19 and TRBJ2-7; D perhaps matches TRBD2 (6 bases). This CDR3 has 15 amino acids. The germline V gene encodes CDR1 LNHDA and CDR2 SQIVND (reference sequence). The germline V and J ends were trimmed by 5 bases and 2 bases, with 16 bases remaining between them. This CDR3 is CASSYSFGGAYEQYF. The CDR3, as DNA: TGTGCCAGTAGTTACTCTTTCGGGGGAGCCTACGAGCAGTACTTC.

The rearrangement links TRBV28 to TRBJ2-3; 13 positions match TRBD2. The length of the CDR3 is 16 residues. V lost 4 bases, J lost 3 bases, and 4 bases stayed unmatched. Per the germline V gene, CDR1 is MDHEN and CDR2 is SYDVKM. In DNA form, the CDR3 reads TGTGCCAGCAGTTCCCGACTAGCGGGGGGTACAGATACGCAGTATTTT. This gives the protein CASSSRLAGGTDTQYF.

The count of this clone is one. The chain has TRBV19 and TRBJ2-3; possible D gene TRBD1, 5 bases. The V and J ends lost 3 bases and 6 bases respectively, with 16 bases between them. This CDR3 is built from 15 residues. Germline CDR1 is LNHDA and CDR2 is SQIVND (reference sequence). CDR3 nucleotide sequence: TGTGCCAGTAGTATGATGGCAGGGTGGGTGGATACGCAGTATTTT. This encodes CASSMMAGWVDTQYF.